This passage covers 26 T cell receptor beta chains from one sample sequenced in a study of beta chain features in type 1 diabetes (dated by TCRdb to 2016 to 2018). The receptor library was made with the immunoSEQ multiplex PCR assay. The entire amount of isolated RNA was reverse transcribed using the High Capacity cDNA Reverse Transcription Kit, so the sequenced TCRB transcripts were expressed ones. TCRdb provides this immuneACCESS table in a form limited to in-frame rearrangements. Some clones are lacking; in checked studies, under half of them reflect an unresolved V gene, and why the rest are absent is not known. The sample contains about 660,000 clones, over 13% of them found a single time. The leading ten clones occupy around 0.04% of the sample. Points the paper makes about the study in general: In all four CD4+ subsets, TCRB CDR3 length was moderately but significantly shorter in type 1 diabetes patients.

These TCRs' antigens remain unknown. Sequencing was carried out using naive CD4+ T cells from blood. According to the study, the label for this sample's cell subset or site signals: true naive CD4+ T cells. Receptor source: a man younger than 35 with type 1 diabetes.

The V and J genes are TRBV7-9 and TRBJ1-3; 8 bases are shared with TRBD1. The germline V gene encodes CDR1 SEHNR and CDR2 FQNEAQ (reference sequence). The length of the CDR3 is 16 residues. The J segment lost 4 bases and the V segment lost 4 bases, leaving 9 bases of the junction unmatched. The CDR3 region is CASSSPQGARGNTIYF. In nucleotides, the CDR3 is TGTGCCAGCAGCTCCCCCCAGGGGGCGCGAGGAAACACCATATATTTT. The whole variable domain, filled in from reference TRBV7-9 and TRBJ1-3, reads DTGVSQNPRHKITKRGQNVTFRCDPISEHNRLYWYRQTLGQGPEFLTYFQNEAQLEKSRLLSDRFSAERPKGSFSTLEIQRTEQGDSAMYLCASSSPQGARGNTIYFGEGSWLTVV.

This clone was observed a handful of times. A junction boundary mismatches the germline segment, possibly from a read error. V is TRBV5-6 and J is TRBJ1-4; TRBD1 matches at 7 bases. The CDR3 is 12 amino acids. CDR1 SGHDT and CDR2 YYEEEE come from the germline V gene. The CDR3 spells CASSAPGQSGRF. Here the CDR3 DNA reads TGTGCCAGCAGCGCTCCGGGACAGAGCGGACGATTT.

V and J are TRBV6-5 and TRBJ1-6; 8 nucleotides agree with TRBD1. V was pared by 7 bases and J by 6 bases, with 8 bases of the junction left unmatched. This CDR3 has 15 residues. Germline values: CDR1 MNHEY, CDR2 SVGAGI. The CDR3 protein is CASIPTGASNSPLHF. The DNA for the CDR3 is TGTGCCAGCATTCCGACAGGGGCTTCTAATTCACCCCTCCACTTT.

This rearrangement joins TRBV6-6 to TRBJ1-6, with 7 bases lining up with TRBD1. V shed 8 bases and J 8 bases; nucleotides not matched to a gene: 15. The germline V gene encodes CDR1 MNHNY and CDR2 SVGAGI (reference sequence). This CDR3 is built from 16 residues. This CDR3 is CASGPRGVVRDSPLHF. CDR3 DNA: TGTGCCAGCGGCCCCAGGGGGGTGGTAAGGGATTCACCCCTCCACTTT.

For this clone: Other DNA sequences in the same sample also yield this CDR3. The chain uses TRBV7-2 and TRBJ1-5; D unclear. Germline-derived CDR1 and CDR2 are SGHTA and FQGNSA. This CDR3 is built from 13 residues. The V end lost 1 base, the J end lost 4 bases, and 5 bases lay between the germline ends. The CDR3 region has the DNA TGTGCCAGCAGCTTAGACAGTAATCAGCCCCAGCATTTT. As protein: CASSLDSNQPQHF. Full variable domain (outside the CDR3, taken from reference TRBV7-2 and TRBJ1-5): GAGVSQSPSNKVTEKGKDVELRCDPISGHTALYWYRQSLGQGLEFLIYFQGNSAPDKSGLPSDRFSAERTGGSVSTLTIQRTQQEDSAVYLCASSLDSNQPQHFGDGTRLSIL.

The J gene is TRBJ1-1, the V gene TRBV18; D unclear. Germline assignment: CDR1 KGHSH and CDR2 LQKENI. Trimming shortened V by 6 bases and J by 7 bases, and 15 bases separated the two germline ends. The CDR3 totals 13 residues. CDR3 sequence (DNA): TGTGCCAGCTCCTATACACGGGCCGTTGAAGCTTTCTTT. Its translation is CASSYTRAVEAFF. The whole variable domain, remainder taken from reference TRBV18 and TRBJ1-1, is NAGVMQNPRHLVRRRGQEARLRCSPMKGHSHVYWYRQLPEEGLKFMVYLQKENIIDESGMPKERFSAEFPKEGPSILRIQQVVRGDSAAYFCASSYTRAVEAFFGQGTRLTVV.

This clone has only a few counts. The chain couples TRBV19 to TRBJ2-3; D might be TRBD2 (5 bases). Germline assignment: CDR1 LNHDA and CDR2 SQIVND (reference sequence). The CDR3 is made up of 12 amino acids. V lost 8 bases and J 4 bases, leaving 10 bases between the germline ends. The CDR3 DNA reads as TGTGCCAGTGGGAGCGGTGCAGATACGCAGTATTTT. This sequence encodes CASGSGADTQYF.

This clone was counted a few times. This chain links TRBV9 with TRBJ1-2; 9 bases are a match to TRBD1. This CDR3 region has 15 residues. Germline-derived CDR1 and CDR2 are SGDLS and YYNGEE. V was clipped by 3 bases and J by 8 bases; unmatched bases: 11. This chain's CDR3 is CASSAEGTGLKGYTF. The CDR3 DNA sequence: TGTGCCAGCAGCGCAGAGGGGACAGGGTTAAAAGGCTACACCTTC.

This clone was detected only a few times. The J gene is TRBJ1-1, the V gene TRBV7-9; the D is unclear. Trimming took 4 bases from V and 0 from J, leaving 12 bases between them. Germline CDR1 and CDR2: SEHNR and FQNEAQ (reference sequence). The CDR3 has 15 amino acids. CDR3 protein: CASSYRTVMNTEAFF. CDR3 nucleotides: TGTGCCAGCAGCTACCGGACGGTCATGAACACTGAAGCTTTCTTT.

The V and J genes are TRBV7-9 and TRBJ1-6; D is ambiguous. Germline lookup yields CDR1 SEHNR and CDR2 FQNEAQ (reference sequence). The CDR3 extends over 16 amino acids. The V gene lost 1 base and the J gene lost 0 bases, with 7 bases spanning the gap. The CDR3 coding sequence is TGTGCCAGCAGCTTAGGAGGCAGCTCCTATAATTCACCCCTCCACTTT. This encodes CASSLGGSSYNSPLHF.

The chain couples TRBV18 to TRBJ2-1; TRBD2 matches at 12 bases. The length of the CDR3 is 19 residues. The junction had 12 bases not matched to a gene; V was cut back by 3 bases and J by 3 bases. Per germline, CDR1 KGHSH and CDR2 LQKENI. CDR3 in amino acids: CASSPTEELAGGYYNEQFF. CDR3 DNA: TGTGCCAGCTCACCGACCGAGGAACTAGCGGGAGGTTACTACAATGAGCAGTTCTTC.

This clone was found a few times. The chain is built from TRBV28 and TRBJ1-2; 10 bases map to TRBD1. This CDR3 contains 16 residues. Germline loops: CDR1 MDHEN, CDR2 SYDVKM. With V trimmed by 5 bases and J by 1 base, 7 bases remained unmatched. Here the CDR3 DNA reads TGTGCCAGCAGTGGAAGACAGGGGGCACTTAACTATGGCTACACCTTC. It translates to CASSGRQGALNYGYTF.

The chain combines TRBV7-9 with TRBJ1-2; a possible D gene is TRBD1 (6 bases). With 4 bases removed from V and 3 bases from J, the gap between germline ends came to 12 bases. The CDR3 runs to 14 residues. CDR1 and CDR2 from the germline V gene are SEHNR and FQNEAQ (reference sequence). The CDR3 nucleotides read TGTGCCAGCAGCTCCTCGGGGGCCGACTATGGCTACACCTTC. As protein: CASSSSGADYGYTF.

The count of this clone is one. The V and J genes are TRBV28 and TRBJ1-1; D remains unclear. V lost 5 bases to trimming and J lost 8 bases, with 12 bases between them. The germline CDR1 and CDR2 sequences are MDHEN and SYDVKM. The CDR3 is made up of 12 amino acids. The CDR3 bases are TGTGCCAGCAGTGTGGAGGAGCCAGAAGCTTTCTTT. This translates into CASSVEEPEAFF.

On this clone: The same CDR3 arises from other DNA sequences in this sample as well. This sequence joins TRBV5-1 and TRBJ2-5, with a tentative D call TRBD1 (5 bases). Germline V gives CDR1 SGHRS, CDR2 YFSETQ. Trimming cost V 3 bases and J 2 bases, with 8 bases left between them. The CDR3 extends over 13 amino acids. The CDR3 loop is CASSSGQQETQYF. The CDR3 DNA reads TGCGCCAGCAGCTCAGGACAACAAGAGACCCAGTACTTC.

This chain uses TRBV5-1 with TRBJ2-3, with D perhaps TRBD2 (6 bases). Germline V gene data show CDR1 as SGHRS and CDR2 as YFSETQ. The CDR3 contains 15 residues. V was shortened by 4 bases and J by 6 bases, with 18 bases between the two germline ends. DNA of the CDR3: TGCGCCAGCAGCCCCGGCGGGGCAGCGAGTGATACGCAGTATTTT. It codes for CASSPGGAASDTQYF.

This clone showed up just a few times. The chain couples TRBV30 to TRBJ1-1, with 9 bases aligning to TRBD1. CDR1 is GTSNPN and CDR2 is SVGIG in the germline V gene (reference sequence). The CDR3 runs to 13 residues. The trim removed 5 bases at V and 6 bases at J, leaving 7 bases unmatched. The CDR3 region is CAWDRQGVPEAFF. The CDR3 DNA is TGTGCCTGGGACCGACAGGGGGTCCCTGAAGCTTTCTTT. The entire variable domain, with the rest obtained from reference TRBV30 and TRBJ1-1, is as follows: SQTIHQWPATLVQPVGSPLSLECTVEGTSNPNLYWYRQAAGRGLQLLFYSVGIGQISSEVPQNLSASRPQDRQFILSSKKLLLSDSGFYLCAWDRQGVPEAFFGQGTRLTVV.

The rearrangement uses TRBV11-2 and TRBJ2-5, with a tentative D call TRBD2 (6 bases). Germline CDR1 SGHAT, CDR2 FQNNGV. Trimming pared 4 bases from V and 5 bases from J, leaving 23 bases between. This CDR3 has 17 amino acids. Written as DNA, the CDR3 is TGTGCCAGCAGCTACCGACATTTCGGGGGTAACAGGGAGACCCAGTACTTC. This encodes CASSYRHFGGNRETQYF.

The V call is TRBV2, the J call TRBJ1-1; D is undetermined. V was clipped by 5 bases and J by 1 base, with 11 bases between them. Looked up from germline, CDR1 is SNHLY and CDR2 is FYNNEI. This CDR3 is built from 14 residues. The CDR3 DNA sequence: TGTGCCAGCAGTCCTAGCACTCAGAACACTGAAGCTTTCTTT. As protein: CASSPSTQNTEAFF.

V is TRBV5-1 and J is TRBJ2-1, with a weak D call TRBD1 (6 bases). This CDR3 contains 15 residues. Germline assignment: CDR1 SGHRS and CDR2 YFSETQ. Trimming pared 0 bases from V and 9 bases from J, leaving 16 bases between. The CDR3: CASSLARGTSSEQFF. CDR3 in DNA: TGCGCCAGCAGCTTGGCGAGGGGGACCTCGAGTGAGCAGTTCTTC.

The V gene is TRBV7-2, the J gene TRBJ2-3; 9 positions match TRBD2. V lost 10 bases and J lost 3; bases outside the gene matches: 11. The CDR3 runs to 15 residues. Germline CDR1 SGHTA, CDR2 FQGNSA. The CDR3 bases are TGTGCCAATGGATTTAGCGGGAGTGAAACAGATACGCAGTATTTT. It specifies CANGFSGSETDTQYF.

As for this clone: The sample holds other DNA sequences that translate to the same CDR3. The chain has TRBV29-1 and TRBJ1-4; 9 bases agree with TRBD1. With V trimmed by 3 bases and J by 6 bases, 2 bases remained unmatched. The CDR3 is 13 amino acids. The V gene's germline CDR1 is SQVTM and CDR2 ANQGSEA. CDR3 sequence reads: CSVEGQGDEKLFF. The CDR3 DNA is TGCAGCGTTGAGGGACAGGGCGATGAAAAACTGTTTTTT.

This clone was detected ten times or more. Other DNA sequences within the sample encode an identical CDR3. This rearrangement joins TRBV6-5 to TRBJ2-5; D remains ambiguous. This CDR3 spans 11 amino acids. Germline V gene sequence: CDR1 MNHEY, CDR2 SVGAGI. Trimming took 0 bases from V and 5 from J, leaving 1 base between them. CDR3 in DNA: TGTGCCAGCAGTTACTCGGAGACCCAGTACTTC. This gives the protein CASSYSETQYF.

V usage is TRBV9 and J usage is TRBJ2-2; D is ambiguous. The CDR3 runs 12 residues. Germline CDR1 SGDLS, CDR2 YYNGEE. V shed 4 bases and J shed 3 bases, with 4 bases lying between them. CDR3 amino acids: CASSFYTGELFF. CDR3 coding DNA: TGTGCCAGCAGCTTTTACACCGGGGAGCTGTTTTTT.

This clone appeared a few times. The chain employs TRBV30 and TRBJ2-5, with D tentatively TRBD1 (6 bases). The V gene's germline CDR1 is GTSNPN and CDR2 SVGIG (reference sequence). CDR3 length: 14 residues. Trimming removed 0 bases at V and 3 bases at J, with 11 bases between. CDR3 protein: CAWSVWTEKETQYF. CDR3 coding DNA: TGTGCCTGGAGTGTTTGGACAGAGAAAGAGACCCAGTACTTC. The whole variable domain, filled in from reference TRBV30 and TRBJ2-5, reads SQTIHQWPATLVQPVGSPLSLECTVEGTSNPNLYWYRQAAGRGLQLLFYSVGIGQISSEVPQNLSASRPQDRQFILSSKKLLLSDSGFYLCAWSVWTEKETQYFGPGTRLLVL.

This clone showed up just a few times. V gene TRBV10-3 combines with J gene TRBJ1-6; D is ambiguous. Germline V CDR1 and CDR2: ENHRY, SYGVKD. CDR3 length: 13 amino acids. The germline V and J ends were trimmed by 2 bases and 6 bases, with 5 bases remaining between them. Written as DNA, the CDR3 is TGTGCCATCAGTGAGGGAGCTAATTCACCCCTCCACTTT. Translating it yields CAISEGANSPLHF.